A single T cell receptor beta chain is shown here with its context. The antigen is undetermined. This record comes from a study of immune evolution from preneoplasia to lung adenocarcinoma. Some clones are missing from TCRdb's copy, which holds only in-frame ones; the method was immunoSEQ multiplex PCR. The sample shows about 5,500 clones, around 78% of them seen only once. The CDR3 extends over 13 amino acids. V was cut by 2 bases and J by 4 bases, with 8 bases left in between. Germline V gene data show CDR1 as MNHEY and CDR2 as SVGAGI. Overall study findings and caveats: Top clone frequencies peaked in normal lung, apparently declining through invasive adenocarcinoma.

The sequencing input was FFPE adjacent normal lung tissue. This chain joins TRBV6-5 and TRBJ1-2, with a tentative D call TRBD1 (5 bases). The TCR originated in a person aged 65 to 79 with lung adenocarcinoma. In DNA, the CDR3 is TGTGCCAGCAGTTACCCAGGGAGCTATGGCTACACCTTC. The encoded protein is CASSYPGSYGYTF.